The sequence of this TCR beta chain was determined in a study of shared clonotypes between healthy human individuals. Naive CD8 cells, CD45RO-negative and positively selected for CCR7, excluded terminally differentiated effector memory CD45RA+ cells. The assay was immunoSEQ multiplex PCR, and TCRdb's table has in-frame clones only and misses some. This table holds hundreds of thousands of clones, about 95% found once. Trimming left V 9 bases short and J 4 bases short, with 16 bases between. CDR1 and CDR2 (germline): SNHLY, FYNNEI. The CDR3 runs 15 residues. This receptor was obtained from a woman aged 30 to 39 in good health. The chain combines TRBV2 with TRBJ2-6; the D gene is possibly TRBD1 (6 bases). Sequencing was performed on naive CD8+ T cells sorted from blood. CDR3 nucleotide sequence: TGTGCCAGACGACAGGAAGTCATGGGGGCCAACGTCCTGACTTTC. It yields the protein CARRQEVMGANVLTF. The full variable domain, rest sourced from reference TRBV2 and TRBJ2-6, is EPEVTQTPSHQVTQMGQEVILRCVPISNHLYFYWYRQILGQKVEFLVSFYNNEISEKSEIFDDQFSVERPDGSNFTLKIRSTKLEDSAMYFCARRQEVMGANVLTFGAGSRLTVL.